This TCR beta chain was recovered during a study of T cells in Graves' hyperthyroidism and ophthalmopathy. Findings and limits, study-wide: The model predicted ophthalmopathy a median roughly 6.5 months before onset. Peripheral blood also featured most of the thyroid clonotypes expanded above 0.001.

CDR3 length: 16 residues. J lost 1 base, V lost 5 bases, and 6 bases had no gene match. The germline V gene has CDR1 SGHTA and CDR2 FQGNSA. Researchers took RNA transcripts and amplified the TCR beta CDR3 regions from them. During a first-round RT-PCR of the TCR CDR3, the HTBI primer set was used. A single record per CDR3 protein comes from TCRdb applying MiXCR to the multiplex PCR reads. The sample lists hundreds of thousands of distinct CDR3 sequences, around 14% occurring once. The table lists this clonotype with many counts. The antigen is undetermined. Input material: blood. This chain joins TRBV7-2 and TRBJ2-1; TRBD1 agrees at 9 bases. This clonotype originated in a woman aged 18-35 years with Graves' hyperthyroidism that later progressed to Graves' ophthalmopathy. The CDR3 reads CASSQLDRGSYNEQFF. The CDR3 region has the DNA TGTGCCAGCAGCCAACTGGACAGGGGATCCTACAATGAGCAGTTCTTC.